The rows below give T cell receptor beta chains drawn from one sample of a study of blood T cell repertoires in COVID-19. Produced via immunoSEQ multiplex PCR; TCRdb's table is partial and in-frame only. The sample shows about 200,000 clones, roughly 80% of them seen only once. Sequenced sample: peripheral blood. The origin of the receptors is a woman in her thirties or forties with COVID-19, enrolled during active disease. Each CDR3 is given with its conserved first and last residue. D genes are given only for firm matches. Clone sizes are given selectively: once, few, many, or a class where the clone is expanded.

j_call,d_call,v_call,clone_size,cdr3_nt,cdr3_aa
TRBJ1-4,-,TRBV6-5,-,TGTGCCACCCTAAACTGGGCAGGCGGGGGTGAAAAACTGTTTTTT,CATLNWAGGGEKLFF
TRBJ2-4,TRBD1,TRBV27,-,TGTGCCAGCAGTCCCCCAGGGGGCCAGAGAGAAAACATTCAGTACTTC,CASSPPGGQRENIQYF
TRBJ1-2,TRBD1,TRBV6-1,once,TGTGCCAGCAGTGAAGTGGAGGACAGGGTAACCTATGGCTACACCTTC,CASSEVEDRVTYGYTF
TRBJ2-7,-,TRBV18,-,TGTGCCAGCTCACCGGGGAGCTTAACAGTAAGCTACGAGCAGTACTTC,CASSPGSLTVSYEQYF
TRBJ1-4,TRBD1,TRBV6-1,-,TGTGCCAGCAGTGAAGGCAGAAAGACAGGGACTTACGAAAAACTGTTTTTT,CASSEGRKTGTYEKLFF
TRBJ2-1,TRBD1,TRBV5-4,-,TGTGCCAGCAGCTTGATGCCGCAGGGGGCGAATGAGCAGTTCTTC,CASSLMPQGANEQFF
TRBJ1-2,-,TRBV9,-,TGTGCCAGCAGCGTAGGGGCGCCGTCCTATGGCTACACCTTC,CASSVGAPSYGYTF
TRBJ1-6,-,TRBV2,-,TGTGCCGGTAGGGGGAATGGGAATTCACCCCTCCACTTT,CAGRGNGNSPLHF
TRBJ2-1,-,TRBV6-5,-,TGTGCCAGCAGTTATCTAAATGAGCAGTTCTTC,CASSYLNEQFF
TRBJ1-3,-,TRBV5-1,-,TGCGCCAGCAGCTTGACGGTATCTGGAAACACCATATATTTT,CASSLTVSGNTIYF
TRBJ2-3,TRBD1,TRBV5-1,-,TGCGCCAGCAGCCGGGGCGGGACAGGGGGAAGCACAGATACGCAGTATTTT,CASSRGGTGGSTDTQYF
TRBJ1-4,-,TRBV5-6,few,TGTGCCAGCAGCCGCTCGGAGTCAGGGGAATTTTTT,CASSRSESGEFF
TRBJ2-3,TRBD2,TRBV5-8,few,TGTGCCAGCCCGACTAGCGGGGGAGCTCTCACAGATACGCAGTATTTT,CASPTSGGALTDTQYF
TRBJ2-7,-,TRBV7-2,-,TGTGCCAGCAGCCCCCGGAGGACCTACGAGCAGTACTTC,CASSPRRTYEQYF
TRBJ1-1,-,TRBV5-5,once,TGTGCCAGCAGCTCTTACACTGAAGCTTTCTTT,CASSSYTEAFF
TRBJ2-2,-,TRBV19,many,TGTGCCAGTAGTATAAGCAGGGTGGTTACCGGGGAGCTGTTTTTT,CASSISRVVTGELFF
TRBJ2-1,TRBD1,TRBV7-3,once,TGTGCCAGCAGCTTTACAGGGGGGTCCTACAATGAGCAGTTCTTC,CASSFTGGSYNEQFF
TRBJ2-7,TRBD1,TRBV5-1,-,TGCGCCAGCAGCTTGCAGGGGGCATCGTCGGGCGAGCAGTACTTC,CASSLQGASSGEQYF
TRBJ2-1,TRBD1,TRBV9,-,TGTGCCAGCAGCACAGGGGGCGCCGGGAATGAGCAGTTCTTC,CASSTGGAGNEQFF
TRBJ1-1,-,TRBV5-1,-,TGCGCCAGCAGCTTGGCCGCGGGGCGGAACACTGAAGCTTTCTTT,CASSLAAGRNTEAFF
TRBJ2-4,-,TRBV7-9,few,TGTGCCACAACTCTAGCCAAAAACATTCAGTACTTC,CATTLAKNIQYF
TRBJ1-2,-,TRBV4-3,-,TGCGCCAGCAGCCCATTGGGGGCCGCCGGGGAAAGTGGCTACACCTTC,CASSPLGAAGESGYTF
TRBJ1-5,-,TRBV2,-,TGTGCCAGCAAGAGGGAGGCGAGCAATCAGCCCCAGCATTTT,CASKREASNQPQHF
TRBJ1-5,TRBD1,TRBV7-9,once,TGTGCCAGCAGCTTAGTCAGGGGGAAAGATCAGCCCCAGCATTTT,CASSLVRGKDQPQHF
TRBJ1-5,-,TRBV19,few,TGTGCCAGTAGGCTATACCCGCAGCCCCAGCATTTT,CASRLYPQPQHF
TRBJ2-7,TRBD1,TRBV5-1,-,TGCGCCAGCAGCTTGGGAGGGGGCCGAAACTCCTACGAGCAGTACTTC,CASSLGGGRNSYEQYF
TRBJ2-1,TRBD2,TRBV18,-,TGTGCCAGCTCAAAGGCTAGCGGGGCGTACAATGAGCAGTTCTTC,CASSKASGAYNEQFF
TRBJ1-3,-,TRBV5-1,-,TGCGCCAGCAGCTTGGCGGGTATCTCTGGAAACACCATATATTTT,CASSLAGISGNTIYF
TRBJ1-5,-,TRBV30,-,TGTGCCTGGAGTCAGGGTGCGAGTCAGCCCCAGCATTTT,CAWSQGASQPQHF
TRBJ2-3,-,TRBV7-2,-,TGTGCCAGCAGCCTCGTCGGGTCAGATACGCAGTATTTT,CASSLVGSDTQYF
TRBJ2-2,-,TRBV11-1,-,TGTGCCAGCAGCTTACGCGGAGGGATGGACACCGGGGAGCTGTTTTTT,CASSLRGGMDTGELFF
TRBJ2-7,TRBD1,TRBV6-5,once,TGTGCCAGCAGGACGACAGGGGGCAGGGGCGAGCAGTACTTC,CASRTTGGRGEQYF
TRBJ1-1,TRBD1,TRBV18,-,TGTGCCAGCTCACTTGCGCGGACAGGGAACACTGAAGCTTTCTTT,CASSLARTGNTEAFF
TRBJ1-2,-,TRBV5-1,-,TGCGCCAGCAGCATGGACGGGGTTCGCGGGGGGAGTGGCTACACCTTC,CASSMDGVRGGSGYTF
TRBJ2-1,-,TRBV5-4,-,TGTGCCAGCAGCTTGGCGGGGGTTAATGAGCAGTTCTTC,CASSLAGVNEQFF
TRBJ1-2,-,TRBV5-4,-,TGTGCCAGCAGCCCACGGGGGGGAAGGGTAAATGGCTACACCTTC,CASSPRGGRVNGYTF
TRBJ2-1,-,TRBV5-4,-,TGTGCCAGCAGCTCCCAGGGGTACAATGAGCAGTTCTTC,CASSSQGYNEQFF
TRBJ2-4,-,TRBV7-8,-,TGTGCCAGCAGCTTAGCGTCCTCAGGACTCGCAACCAAAAACATTCAGTACTTC,CASSLASSGLATKNIQYF
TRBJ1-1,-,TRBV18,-,TGTGCCAGCTCACCAGGGAGGGGGAAAAACACTGAAGCTTTCTTT,CASSPGRGKNTEAFF
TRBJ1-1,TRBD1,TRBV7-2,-,TGTGCCAGCAGCTTAGGCGGGACAGTTATGAACACTGAAGCTTTCTTT,CASSLGGTVMNTEAFF
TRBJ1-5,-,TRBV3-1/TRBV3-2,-,TGTGCCAGCAGCCAAGACAGGGGTCACCAGCCCCAGCATTTT,CASSQDRGHQPQHF
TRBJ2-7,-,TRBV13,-,TGTGCCAGCAGCCTCCGTGGGTCTAGGTACGAGCAGTACTTC,CASSLRGSRYEQYF
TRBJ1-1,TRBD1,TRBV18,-,TGTGCCAGCTCCCCTGGACAGGACACTGAAGCTTTCTTT,CASSPGQDTEAFF
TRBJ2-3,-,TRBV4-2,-,TGTGCCAGCAGCCAAGATCGGAGCGTCCGATCGGATACGCAGTATTTT,CASSQDRSVRSDTQYF
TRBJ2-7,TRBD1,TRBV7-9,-,TGTGCCAGCAGCCCACAGGGGAAAGGGTACGAGCAGTACTTC,CASSPQGKGYEQYF
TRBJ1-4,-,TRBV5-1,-,TGCGCCAGCAGCTCCACCACAGGGACCAATGAAAAACTGTTTTTT,CASSSTTGTNEKLFF
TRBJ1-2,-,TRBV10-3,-,TGTGCCATCCGGGACATATTGTATGGCTACACCTTC,CAIRDILYGYTF
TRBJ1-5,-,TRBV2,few,TGTGCCAGCAGTGAAGCGCTTCGGGATCAGCCCCAGCATTTT,CASSEALRDQPQHF
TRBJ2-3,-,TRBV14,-,TGTGCCAGCAGCGCGAGGGGCAGGGGAACAGATACGCAGTATTTT,CASSARGRGTDTQYF
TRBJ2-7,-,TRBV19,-,TGTGCCAGTAGCAGTATCGGCGCCAATCGGGGATTGTACGAGCAGTACTTC,CASSSIGANRGLYEQYF
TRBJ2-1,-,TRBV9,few,TGTGCCAGCGGAAGGGGAAACAATGAGCAGTTCTTC,CASGRGNNEQFF